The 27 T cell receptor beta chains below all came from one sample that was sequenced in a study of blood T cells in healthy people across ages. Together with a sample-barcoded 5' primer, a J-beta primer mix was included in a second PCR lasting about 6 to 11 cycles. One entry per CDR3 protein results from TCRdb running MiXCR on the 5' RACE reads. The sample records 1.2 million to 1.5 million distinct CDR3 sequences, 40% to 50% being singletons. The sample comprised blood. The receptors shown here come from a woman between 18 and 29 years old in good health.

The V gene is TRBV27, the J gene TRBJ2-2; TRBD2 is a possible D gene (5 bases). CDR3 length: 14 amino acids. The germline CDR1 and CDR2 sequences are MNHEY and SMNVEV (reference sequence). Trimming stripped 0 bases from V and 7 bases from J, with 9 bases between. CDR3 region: CASSLSDGVGELFF. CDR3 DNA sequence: TGTGCCAGCAGTTTATCGGACGGGGTCGGGGAGCTGTTTTTT.

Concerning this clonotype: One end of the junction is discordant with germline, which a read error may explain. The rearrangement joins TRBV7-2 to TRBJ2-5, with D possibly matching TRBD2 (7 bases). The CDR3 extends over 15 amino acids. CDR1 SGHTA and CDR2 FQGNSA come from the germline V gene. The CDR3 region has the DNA TGTGCCAGCAGCTTAGGCGGGGGCGCACAAGAGACCCGGTACTTC. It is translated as CASSLGGGAQETRYF. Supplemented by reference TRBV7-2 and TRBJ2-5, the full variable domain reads GAGVSQSPSNKVTEKGKDVELRCDPISGHTALYWYRQSLGQGLEFLIYFQGNSAPDKSGLPSDRFSAERTGGSVSTLTIQRTQQEDSAVYLCASSLGGGAQETRYFGPGTRLLVL.

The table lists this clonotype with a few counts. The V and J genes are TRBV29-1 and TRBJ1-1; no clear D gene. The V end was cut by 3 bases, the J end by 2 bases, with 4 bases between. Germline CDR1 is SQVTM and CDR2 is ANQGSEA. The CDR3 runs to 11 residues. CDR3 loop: CSVDINTEAFF. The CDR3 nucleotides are TGCAGCGTTGACATAAACACTGAAGCTTTCTTT. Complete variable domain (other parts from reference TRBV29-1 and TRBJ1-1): SAVISQKPSRDICQRGTSLTIQCQVDSQVTMMFWYRQQPGQSLTLIATANQGSEATYESGFVIDKFPISRPNLTFSTLTVSNMSPEDSSIYLCSVDINTEAFFGQGTRLTVV.

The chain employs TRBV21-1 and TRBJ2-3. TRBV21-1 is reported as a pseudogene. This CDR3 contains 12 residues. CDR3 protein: CASSPVPDTQYF. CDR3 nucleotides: TGTGCCAGCAGCCCGGTCCCAGATACGCAGTATTTT.

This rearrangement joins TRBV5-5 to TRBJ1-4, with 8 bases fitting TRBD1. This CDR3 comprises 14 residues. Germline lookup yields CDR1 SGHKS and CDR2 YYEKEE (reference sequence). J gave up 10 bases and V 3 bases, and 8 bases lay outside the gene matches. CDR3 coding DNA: TGTGCCAGCAGCTCCCGGGACAGGAGCGGAAAACTGTTTTTT. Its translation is CASSSRDRSGKLFF. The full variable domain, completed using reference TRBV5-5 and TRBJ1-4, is DAGVTQSPTHLIKTRGQQVTLRCSPISGHKSVSWYQQVLGQGPQFIFQYYEKEERGRGNFPDRFSARQFPNYSSELNVNALLLGDSALYLCASSSRDRSGKLFFGSGTQLSVL.

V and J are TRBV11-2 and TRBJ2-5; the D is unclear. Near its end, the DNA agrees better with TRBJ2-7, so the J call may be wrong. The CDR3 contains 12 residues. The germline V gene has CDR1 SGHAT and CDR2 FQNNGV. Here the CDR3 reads CASSLVALEQYF. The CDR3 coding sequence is TGTGCCAGCAGCTTAGTTGCGCTCGAGCAGTACTTC.

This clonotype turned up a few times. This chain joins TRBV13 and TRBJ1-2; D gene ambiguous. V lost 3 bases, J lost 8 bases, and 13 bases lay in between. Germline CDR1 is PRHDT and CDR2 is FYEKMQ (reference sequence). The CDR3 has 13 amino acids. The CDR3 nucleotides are TGTGCCAGCAGCTTCATTAAGGAGAGGGGCTACACCTTC. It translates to CASSFIKERGYTF.

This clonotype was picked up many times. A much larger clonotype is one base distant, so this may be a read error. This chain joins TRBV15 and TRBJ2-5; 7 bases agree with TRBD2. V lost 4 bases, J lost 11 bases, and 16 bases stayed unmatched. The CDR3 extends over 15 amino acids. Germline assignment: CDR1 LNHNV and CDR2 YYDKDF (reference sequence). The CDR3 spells CATSKSKEGGNEQYF. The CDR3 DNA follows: TGTGCCACCAGCAAATCTAAGGAGGGAGGGAATGAGCAGTACTTC.

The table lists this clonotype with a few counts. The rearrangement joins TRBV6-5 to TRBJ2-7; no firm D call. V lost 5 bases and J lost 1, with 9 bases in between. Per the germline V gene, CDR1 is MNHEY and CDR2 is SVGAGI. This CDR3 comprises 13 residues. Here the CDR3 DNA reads TGTGCCAGCAGTAACCCAGATTCCTACGAGCAGTACTTC. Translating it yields CASSNPDSYEQYF.

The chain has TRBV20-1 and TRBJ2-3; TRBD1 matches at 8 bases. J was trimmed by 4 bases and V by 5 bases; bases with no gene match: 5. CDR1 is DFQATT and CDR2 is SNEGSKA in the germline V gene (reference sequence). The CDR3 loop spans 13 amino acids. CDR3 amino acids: CSAVAGGSDTQYF. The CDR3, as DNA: TGCAGTGCTGTAGCAGGGGGCTCAGATACGCAGTATTTT.

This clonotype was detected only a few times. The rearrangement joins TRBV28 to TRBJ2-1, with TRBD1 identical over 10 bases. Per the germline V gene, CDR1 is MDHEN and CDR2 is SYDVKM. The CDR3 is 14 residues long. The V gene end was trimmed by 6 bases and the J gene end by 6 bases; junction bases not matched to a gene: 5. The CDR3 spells CASSSGDRGNEQFF. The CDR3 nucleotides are TGTGCCAGCAGCTCGGGGGACAGGGGCAATGAGCAGTTCTTC.

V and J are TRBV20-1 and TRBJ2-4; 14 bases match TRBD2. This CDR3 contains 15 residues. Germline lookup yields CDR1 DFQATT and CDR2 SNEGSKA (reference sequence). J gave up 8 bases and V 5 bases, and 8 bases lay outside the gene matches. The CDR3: CSAPKATSGRDIQYF. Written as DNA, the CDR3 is TGCAGTGCTCCAAAAGCGACTAGCGGGAGGGACATTCAGTACTTC.

In DNA, the CDR3 is TGCAGCGTTCTAACAGGGGTCCAAGAGACCCAGTACTTC. Its protein is CSVLTGVQETQYF. This rearrangement joins TRBV29-1 to TRBJ2-5, with 7 bases matching TRBD1. From germline, CDR1 is SQVTM and CDR2 ANQGSEA. This CDR3 has 13 amino acids. V trimming: 5 bases; J trimming: 1 base; junction bases outside the gene matches: 4. Together with reference TRBV29-1 and TRBJ2-5, the CDR3 gives the full variable domain: SAVISQKPSRDICQRGTSLTIQCQVDSQVTMMFWYRQQPGQSLTLIATANQGSEATYESGFVIDKFPISRPNLTFSTLTVSNMSPEDSSIYLCSVLTGVQETQYFGPGTRLLVL.

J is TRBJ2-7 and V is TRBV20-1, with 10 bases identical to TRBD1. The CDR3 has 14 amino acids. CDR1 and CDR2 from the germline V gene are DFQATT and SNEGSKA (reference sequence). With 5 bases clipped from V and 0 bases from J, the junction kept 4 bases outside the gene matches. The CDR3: CSAEGQGSSYEQYF. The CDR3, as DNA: TGCAGTGCTGAGGGACAGGGGAGCTCCTACGAGCAGTACTTC.

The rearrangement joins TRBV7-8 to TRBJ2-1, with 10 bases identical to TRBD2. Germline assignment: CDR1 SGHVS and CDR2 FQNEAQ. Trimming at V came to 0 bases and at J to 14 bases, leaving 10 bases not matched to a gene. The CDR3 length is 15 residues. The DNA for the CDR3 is TGTGCCAGCAGCTTAGCGGGATCAGCGGGAGGGGTTAAGTTCTTC. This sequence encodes CASSLAGSAGGVKFF.

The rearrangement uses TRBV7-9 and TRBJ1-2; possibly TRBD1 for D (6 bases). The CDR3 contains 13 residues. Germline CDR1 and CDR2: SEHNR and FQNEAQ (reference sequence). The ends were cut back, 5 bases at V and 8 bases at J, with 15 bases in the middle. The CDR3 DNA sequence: TGTGCCAGCAGCCGTGTACAGGGAGGGGGCTACACCTTC. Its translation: CASSRVQGGGYTF.

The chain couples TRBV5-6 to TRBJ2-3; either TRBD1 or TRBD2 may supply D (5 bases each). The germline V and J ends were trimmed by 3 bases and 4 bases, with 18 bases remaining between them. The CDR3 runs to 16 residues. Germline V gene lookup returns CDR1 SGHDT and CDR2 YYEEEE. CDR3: CASSSTGTQGADTQYF. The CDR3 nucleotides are TGTGCCAGCAGCTCAACCGGGACCCAGGGCGCAGATACGCAGTATTTT.

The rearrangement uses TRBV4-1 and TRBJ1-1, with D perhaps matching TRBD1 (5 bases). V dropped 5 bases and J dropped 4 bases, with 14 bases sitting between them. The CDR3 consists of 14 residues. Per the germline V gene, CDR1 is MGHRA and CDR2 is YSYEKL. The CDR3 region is CASSSPWGGTEAFF. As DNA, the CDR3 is TGCGCCAGCAGCTCTCCCTGGGGGGGCACTGAAGCTTTCTTT.

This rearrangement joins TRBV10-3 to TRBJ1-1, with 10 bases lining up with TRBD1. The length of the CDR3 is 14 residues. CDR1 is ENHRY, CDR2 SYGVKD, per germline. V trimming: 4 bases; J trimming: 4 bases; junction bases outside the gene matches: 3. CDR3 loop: CAISGTGGGTEAFF. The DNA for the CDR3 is TGTGCCATCAGTGGGACAGGGGGAGGCACTGAAGCTTTCTTT.

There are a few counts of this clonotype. CDR3 sequence: CSARSGGAANEQFF. CDR3 nucleotides: TGCAGTGCTAGGTCCGGGGGTGCGGCCAATGAGCAGTTCTTC. The chain couples TRBV20-1 to TRBJ2-1; perhaps TRBD2 as D (6 bases). Trimming shortened V by 3 bases and J by 6 bases, and 15 bases separated the two germline ends. Per the germline V gene, CDR1 is DFQATT and CDR2 is SNEGSKA (reference sequence). The CDR3 has 14 residues.

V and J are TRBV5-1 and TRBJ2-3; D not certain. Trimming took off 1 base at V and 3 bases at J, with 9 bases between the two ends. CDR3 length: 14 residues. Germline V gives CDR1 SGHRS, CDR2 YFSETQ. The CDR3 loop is CASSLHPETDTQYF. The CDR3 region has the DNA TGCGCCAGCAGCTTGCACCCTGAAACAGATACGCAGTATTTT.

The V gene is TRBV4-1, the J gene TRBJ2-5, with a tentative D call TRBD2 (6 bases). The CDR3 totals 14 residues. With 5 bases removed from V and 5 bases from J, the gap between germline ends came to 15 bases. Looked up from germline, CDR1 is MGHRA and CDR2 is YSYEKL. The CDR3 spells CASSVNGGGETQYF. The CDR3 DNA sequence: TGCGCCAGCAGCGTGAATGGGGGAGGCGAGACCCAGTACTTC.

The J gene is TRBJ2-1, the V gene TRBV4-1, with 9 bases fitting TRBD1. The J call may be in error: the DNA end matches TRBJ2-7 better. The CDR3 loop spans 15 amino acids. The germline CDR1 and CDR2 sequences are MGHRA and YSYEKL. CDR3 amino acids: CASSYTGQGRDEQYF. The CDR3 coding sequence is TGCGCCAGCAGCTACACGGGACAGGGTCGGGACGAGCAGTACTTC.

CDR3 loop: CASSLGQGAVGTEAFF. The CDR3 DNA follows: TGCGCCAGCAGCCTTGGACAGGGGGCGGTGGGAACTGAAGCTTTCTTT. The chain carries TRBV5-1 and TRBJ1-1; 11 bases are a match to TRBD1. Germline assignment: CDR1 SGHRS and CDR2 YFSETQ. V shed 4 bases and J 5 bases; nucleotides not matched to a gene: 10. This CDR3 spans 16 amino acids. The variable domain in full, completed from reference TRBV5-1 and TRBJ1-1, reads KAGVTQTPRYLIKTRGQQVTLSCSPISGHRSVSWYQQTPGQGLQFLFEYFSETQRNKGNFPGRFSGRQFSNSRSEMNVSTLELGDSALYLCASSLGQGAVGTEAFFGQGTRLTVV.

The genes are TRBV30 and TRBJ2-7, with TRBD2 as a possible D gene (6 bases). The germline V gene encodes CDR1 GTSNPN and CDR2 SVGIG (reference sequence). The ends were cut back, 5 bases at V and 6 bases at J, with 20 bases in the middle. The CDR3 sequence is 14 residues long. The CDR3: CAWGRDPSSAEQYF. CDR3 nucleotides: TGTGCCTGGGGGCGGGACCCATCTTCAGCCGAGCAGTACTTC.

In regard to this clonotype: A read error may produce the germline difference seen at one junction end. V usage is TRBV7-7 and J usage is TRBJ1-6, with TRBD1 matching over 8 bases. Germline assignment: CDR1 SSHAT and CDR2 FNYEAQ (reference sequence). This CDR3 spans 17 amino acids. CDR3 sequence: CASRPRTGSSYNSPLHF. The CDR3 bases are TGTGCTAGCAGACCACGGACAGGGAGCTCCTATAATTCACCCCTCCACTTT.

The CDR3 here is CASSLGPLAGELFF. CDR3 coding DNA: TGTGCCAGCAGTTTGGGACCCCTGGCCGGGGAGCTGTTTTTT. The chain joins TRBV27 to TRBJ2-2; D is possibly TRBD1 or TRBD2 (5 bases each). Germline V lookup: CDR1 MNHEY, CDR2 SMNVEV (reference sequence). The CDR3 is 14 residues long. Between the trimmed V and J ends, which lost 3 bases and 6 bases, there was a span of 11 bases.